This is a list of T cell receptor beta chains from one sample in a study of liver allograft versus peripheral blood T cells. TCRdb used MiXCR to reprocess the reads, holding one entry per CDR3 protein. The sample consists of 5,600 or so distinct CDR3 sequences, 13% to 15% of them appearing once. The receptors were gathered from a human patient who had a liver transplant. Certain T cells may be donor cells from the graft. Both conserved end residues are part of each CDR3. The order of the fields is clone size, J gene, V gene, D gene, CDR3 protein, CDR3 DNA. D genes are given only for firm matches. Some rows mark clone size as missing; the rest say once, few, many or name a class of expanded clone.

clone_size: medium-sized; j_call: TRBJ1-5; v_call: TRBV6-2/TRBV6-3; d_call: TRBD1; cdr3_aa: CASSFPGQGATQPQHF; cdr3_nt: TGTGCCAGCAGTTTCCCGGGACAGGGGGCAACTCAGCCCCAGCATTTT
clone_size: few; j_call: TRBJ2-7; v_call: TRBV5-1; d_call: -; cdr3_aa: CASSLAPGQTPYEQYF; cdr3_nt: TGCGCCAGCAGCTTGGCACCGGGGCAAACCCCCTACGAGCAGTACTTC
clone_size: many; j_call: TRBJ1-2; v_call: TRBV12-3/TRBV12-4; d_call: -; cdr3_aa: CASTVLGRNYGYTF; cdr3_nt: TGTGCCAGCACCGTACTGGGGAGGAACTATGGCTACACCTTC
clone_size: few; j_call: TRBJ1-5; v_call: TRBV20-1; d_call: -; cdr3_aa: CSARADRYQPQHF; cdr3_nt: TGCAGTGCTAGAGCGGACCGCTATCAGCCCCAGCATTTT
clone_size: -; j_call: TRBJ2-1; v_call: TRBV14; d_call: -; cdr3_aa: CASSPLEARSYNEQFF; cdr3_nt: TGTGCCAGCAGCCCCCTCGAGGCCAGGAGCTACAATGAGCAGTTCTTC
clone_size: few; j_call: TRBJ1-4; v_call: TRBV24-1; d_call: TRBD1; cdr3_aa: CATSDSGTGNEKLFF; cdr3_nt: TGTGCCACCAGTGATTCTGGGACAGGGAACGAAAAACTGTTTTTT
clone_size: many; j_call: TRBJ2-7; v_call: TRBV5-5; d_call: TRBD2; cdr3_aa: CASSSSGTSGSEQYF; cdr3_nt: TGTGCCAGCTCCTCCTCCGGGACTAGCGGGAGCGAGCAGTACTTC
clone_size: medium-sized; j_call: TRBJ1-1; v_call: TRBV6-1; d_call: -; cdr3_aa: CASSVLGTNTEAFF; cdr3_nt: TGTGCCAGCAGCGTCCTGGGGACCAACACTGAAGCTTTCTTT
clone_size: many; j_call: TRBJ1-5; v_call: TRBV19; d_call: TRBD1; cdr3_aa: CASSHQGGQGNQPQHF; cdr3_nt: TGTGCCAGTAGTCACCAGGGGGGCCAAGGGAATCAGCCCCAGCATTTT
clone_size: few; j_call: TRBJ1-1; v_call: TRBV30; d_call: -; cdr3_aa: CAWTWEAEAFF; cdr3_nt: TGTGCCTGGACCTGGGAAGCTGAAGCTTTCTTT
clone_size: medium-sized; j_call: TRBJ1-2; v_call: TRBV18; d_call: -; cdr3_aa: CASSPTGPANYGYTF; cdr3_nt: TGTGCCAGCTCGCCGACGGGCCCAGCTAACTATGGCTACACCTTC
clone_size: -; j_call: TRBJ1-5; v_call: TRBV2; d_call: TRBD1; cdr3_aa: CASSEGQGVGPQHF; cdr3_nt: TGTGCCAGCAGTGAAGGTCAGGGGGTCGGGCCCCAGCATTTT
clone_size: medium-sized; j_call: TRBJ1-5; v_call: TRBV19; d_call: -; cdr3_aa: CASSIPLRQSQHF; cdr3_nt: TGTGCCAGTAGTATACCCCTAAGACAGTCCCAGCATTTT
clone_size: medium-sized; j_call: TRBJ1-2; v_call: TRBV5-4; d_call: -; cdr3_aa: CASSPFGEAGGISGYTF; cdr3_nt: TGTGCCAGCAGCCCCTTTGGGGAAGCGGGGGGAATTTCAGGCTACACCTTC
clone_size: medium-sized; j_call: TRBJ1-6; v_call: TRBV5-6; d_call: -; cdr3_aa: CASSLAGETSPLHF; cdr3_nt: TGTGCCAGCAGCTTGGCCGGGGAGACTTCACCCCTCCACTTT
clone_size: few; j_call: TRBJ2-7; v_call: TRBV7-9; d_call: -; cdr3_aa: CASSLLEPYEQYF; cdr3_nt: TGTGCCAGCAGCTTACTCGAGCCCTACGAGCAGTACTTC
clone_size: medium-sized; j_call: TRBJ1-1; v_call: TRBV27; d_call: -; cdr3_aa: CASSFARDNTEAFF; cdr3_nt: TGTGCCAGCAGTTTTGCGCGGGACAACACTGAAGCTTTCTTT
clone_size: many; j_call: TRBJ1-1; v_call: TRBV20-1; d_call: -; cdr3_aa: CSLPSSRLNTEAFF; cdr3_nt: TGCAGCCTCCCCTCCTCCAGACTGAACACTGAAGCTTTCTTT
clone_size: medium-sized; j_call: TRBJ2-7; v_call: TRBV6-5; d_call: TRBD1; cdr3_aa: CASSLTGLRDEQYF; cdr3_nt: TGTGCCAGCAGCCTGACAGGGCTCCGGGATGAGCAGTACTTC
clone_size: many; j_call: TRBJ2-1; v_call: TRBV19; d_call: TRBD2; cdr3_aa: CASSPRPGRAGGPYEQFF; cdr3_nt: TGTGCCAGTAGTCCCCGCCCCGGGAGAGCGGGAGGGCCCTATGAGCAGTTCTTC
clone_size: medium-sized; j_call: TRBJ1-5; v_call: TRBV10-3; d_call: -; cdr3_aa: CASSRGGGGGNQPQHF; cdr3_nt: TGTGCCTCGTCGCGGGGGGGGGGAGGAGGCAATCAGCCCCAGCATTTT
clone_size: medium-sized; j_call: TRBJ1-1; v_call: TRBV30; d_call: -; cdr3_aa: CAWRTTGNTEAFF; cdr3_nt: TGTGCCTGGAGGACCACGGGGAACACTGAAGCTTTCTTT
clone_size: medium-sized; j_call: TRBJ1-6; v_call: TRBV6-5; d_call: TRBD1; cdr3_aa: CASSFRGRNSPLHF; cdr3_nt: TGTGCCAGCAGTTTCAGGGGGCGGAATTCACCCCTCCACTTT
clone_size: few; j_call: TRBJ1-5; v_call: TRBV7-2; d_call: -; cdr3_aa: CASSFGSSNQPQHF; cdr3_nt: TGTGCCAGCAGCTTCGGGTCTAGCAATCAGCCCCAGCATTTT